Sequencing of this T cell receptor (beta chain) was carried out in a study of cytomegalovirus exposure and HLA in healthy donors. The PCR ran on 60 Vbeta and 13 Jbeta primers. Libraries were prepared by immunoSEQ multiplex PCR; TCRdb keeps only in-frame clonotypes and omits some of them. The sample records more than 110,000 clones, around three quarters being singletons. Study-level points and caveats: The CMV antigen specificity of a few CMV-associated chains was confirmed through in vitro analysis. Researchers catalogued 160 or so TCR beta chains as cytomegalovirus-associated. Later analysis showed TCR association rates varying by HLA locus, highest for DRB1 and lowest for HLA-C.

Germline V lookup: CDR1 SGHNT, CDR2 YYREEE (reference sequence). V shed 4 bases and J 5 bases; nucleotides not matched to a gene: 4. The CDR3 is 14 residues long. With regard to this clone: Its cognate antigen is unknown.

This TCR was recovered from a man aged 18 to 29 in good health and CMV-seronegative. Material for sequencing was PBMCs. J is TRBJ1-5 and V is TRBV5-4; 9 nucleotides align to TRBD1. CDR3 DNA: TGTGCCAGCAGCCGACAGGGGGTGGATCAGCCCCAGCATTTT. It specifies CASSRQGVDQPQHF.